This T cell receptor (beta chain) was retrieved from a study of T cells after yellow fever vaccination. This CDR3 contains 15 residues. V lost 10 bases, J lost 6 bases, and 13 bases stayed unmatched. CDR1 is SNHLY and CDR2 is FYNNEI in the germline V gene. This clonotype was observed at least ten times. Its antigen remains unknown. TCR cDNA was made by 5'RACE template switching, adding a universal primer site and UMIs. MiXCR was run by TCRdb on the 5' RACE reads, yielding one entry per CDR3 protein. Of some 340,000 distinct CDR3 sequences in the sample, around 11% were seen once. Whole-study findings and limits: Only a minor proportion of clonotypes was detected across both CD4 and CD8 compartments.

The material was CD4+ T cells sorted from PBMCs, obtained 45 days after the yellow fever booster vaccination. This TCR was recovered from a man in his late teens or twenties who received the YFV17D yellow fever vaccine. V gene TRBV2 combines with J gene TRBJ2-4; 9 bases align to TRBD1. The CDR3 sequence is CATKTGGRGGNIQYF. The CDR3 bases are TGTGCCACTAAAACAGGGGGCAGAGGGGGAAACATTCAGTACTTC.